The 24 T cell receptor beta chains listed next were all sequenced from one sample in a study of cytomegalovirus exposure and HLA in healthy donors. Researchers ran the PCR with 60 Vbeta and 13 Jbeta primers. Assay used: immunoSEQ multiplex PCR; TCRdb lists only in-frame clones, some missing. This sample carries about 200,000 clones, roughly 80% of them seen once, and the ten largest clones take around 6%. Specimen: PBMCs. Receptors originate from a man between 40 and 49 years old in good health and CMV-seropositive.

The chain uses TRBV2 and TRBJ2-5, with D perhaps TRBD1 (6 bases). Germline V gene sequence: CDR1 SNHLY, CDR2 FYNNEI. Trimming removed 3 bases at V and 5 bases at J, with 13 bases between. The CDR3 runs to 14 residues. DNA for the CDR3: TGTGCCAGCAGTGAGGGTACAGGGTTTGAGACCCAGTACTTC. It is translated as CASSEGTGFETQYF.

The chain couples TRBV6-1 to TRBJ1-4; D may be TRBD1 (6 bases). Per germline, CDR1 MNHNS and CDR2 SASEGT. The V and J ends lost 9 bases and 3 bases respectively, with 14 bases between them. The CDR3 runs 14 residues. Here the CDR3 DNA reads TGTGCCAGTAGTTCGGACAGCCCTAATGAAAAACTGTTTTTT. As protein: CASSSDSPNEKLFF.

The V gene is TRBV6-5, the J gene TRBJ2-5; the match to TRBD2 covers 9 bases. The CDR3 spans 13 residues. V lost 4 bases and J lost 14; bases outside the gene matches: 11. CDR1 is MNHEY, CDR2 SVGAGI, per germline. The CDR3 nucleotides are TGTGCCAGCAGTTCCGCGGGACTAGCCTTTTATTACTTC. This codes for CASSSAGLAFYYF.

The chain combines TRBV14 with TRBJ2-2, with 7 bases aligning to TRBD2. Germline V lookup: CDR1 SGHDN, CDR2 FVKESK. Germline trimming cut 5 bases from V and 6 bases from J; bases unmatched to any gene: 12. The CDR3 is 16 residues long. As DNA, the CDR3 is TGTGCCAGCAGCAAAGGCGGACTAGTAACATCCGGGGAGCTGTTTTTT. Protein: CASSKGGLVTSGELFF.

There are a few counts of this clone. V gene TRBV5-1 combines with J gene TRBJ2-1; unclear D gene. The CDR3 has 16 residues. V was cut by 4 bases and J by 7 bases, with 21 bases left in between. CDR1 SGHRS and CDR2 YFSETQ come from the germline V gene. CDR3 in amino acids: CASSPRGSSGGNEQFF. The CDR3 region has the DNA TGCGCCAGCAGCCCAAGAGGCTCCTCTGGTGGAAATGAGCAGTTCTTC.

The chain has TRBV7-2 and TRBJ2-7; 10 bases align to TRBD2. The CDR3 covers 15 residues. J was trimmed by 2 bases and V by 4 bases; bases with no gene match: 5. Germline V gene lookup returns CDR1 SGHTA and CDR2 FQGNSA. The CDR3 nucleotides are TGTGCCAGCAGCTCGGGACTAGCGCAGACCTACGAGCAGTACTTC. It encodes CASSSGLAQTYEQYF.

The rearrangement links TRBV7-8 to TRBJ2-2, with a weak D call TRBD1 (5 bases). The CDR3 covers 14 residues. V dropped 3 bases and J dropped 5 bases, with 10 bases sitting between them. The germline V gene encodes CDR1 SGHVS and CDR2 FQNEAQ. The CDR3 sequence is CASSFLPGTGELFF. CDR3 coding DNA: TGTGCCAGCAGCTTCCTGCCAGGGACCGGGGAGCTGTTTTTT.

The V call is TRBV4-1, the J call TRBJ2-1, with D hard to call. The germline V and J ends were trimmed by 1 base and 5 bases, with 15 bases remaining between them. Germline V gives CDR1 MGHRA, CDR2 YSYEKL. The CDR3 extends over 16 amino acids. The CDR3 region has the DNA TGCGCCAGCAGCCAAGCCCCCATGTCTAGAAACAATGAGCAGTTCTTC. Amino acid sequence: CASSQAPMSRNNEQFF.

This chain connects TRBV5-6 to TRBJ2-3, with D uncertain. CDR3 length: 17 amino acids. Germline V lookup: CDR1 SGHDT, CDR2 YYEEEE. V dropped 0 bases and J dropped 0 bases, with 14 bases sitting between them. CDR3 loop: CASSLAVGGTSTDTQYF. Here the CDR3 DNA reads TGTGCCAGCAGCTTGGCGGTCGGCGGAACCAGCACAGATACGCAGTATTTT.

This clone was detected a few times. The rearrangement joins TRBV7-9 to TRBJ2-7; a weak D match, TRBD1 (7 bases). The length of the CDR3 is 14 residues. The V gene lost 2 bases and the J gene lost 6 bases, with 14 bases spanning the gap. Germline V CDR1 and CDR2: SEHNR, FQNEAQ (reference sequence). CDR3 sequence (DNA): TGTGCCAGCAGCTTACAGGGGGGCCATCTCGAGCAGTACGTC. Translation gives CASSLQGGHLEQYV.

The rearrangement uses TRBV18 and TRBJ1-1; 7 bases are a match to TRBD1. Per germline, CDR1 KGHSH and CDR2 LQKENI. CDR3 length equals 13 residues. Unmatched junction bases numbered 2, after V lost 4 bases and J lost 3 bases. CDR3 in amino acids: CASSHGTDTEAFF. The CDR3, as DNA: TGTGCCAGCTCACACGGGACAGACACTGAAGCTTTCTTT.

Only a few counts were recorded for this clone. The same CDR3 is also encoded by other DNA sequences in this sample. This chain joins TRBV4-1 and TRBJ2-7; a possible D gene is TRBD1 (6 bases). The V end was cut by 3 bases, the J end by 3 bases, with 15 bases between. The CDR3 is 15 amino acids. Germline lookup yields CDR1 MGHRA and CDR2 YSYEKL. The CDR3 region has the DNA TGCGCCAGCAGCCAGGACAGTGGGACCATCTACGAGCAGTACTTC. Translation: CASSQDSGTIYEQYF.

This rearrangement joins TRBV6-4 to TRBJ2-1; D ambiguous. V shed 2 bases and J shed 10 bases, with 12 bases lying between them. Germline CDR1 MRHNA, CDR2 SNTAGT. This CDR3 has 13 residues. The CDR3 reads CASSDQALDEQFF. The CDR3 DNA is TGTGCCAGCAGTGACCAAGCCCTAGACGAGCAGTTCTTC.

This clone was recorded a few times. The chain joins TRBV30 to TRBJ2-7; D not resolved. Between the trimmed V and J ends, which lost 2 bases and 6 bases, there was a span of 11 bases. Germline values: CDR1 GTSNPN, CDR2 SVGIG (reference sequence). The CDR3 covers 12 residues. CDR3 DNA sequence: TGTGCCTGGAGTTTCGGGTCGAGCGAGCAGTACTTC. Residues: CAWSFGSSEQYF.

The rearrangement uses TRBV6-6 and TRBJ1-5; 7 bases match TRBD1. The trim removed 5 bases at V and 5 bases at J, leaving 3 bases unmatched. Germline-derived CDR1 and CDR2 are MNHNY and SVGAGI (reference sequence). This CDR3 has 13 amino acids. CDR3 in amino acids: CASSRQGDQPQHF. CDR3 sequence (DNA): TGTGCCAGCAGTAGACAGGGAGATCAGCCCCAGCATTTT.

The chain carries TRBV11-2 and TRBJ2-5, with TRBD2 identical over 8 bases. The trim removed 5 bases at V and 1 base at J, leaving 3 bases unmatched. Looked up from germline, CDR1 is SGHAT and CDR2 is FQNNGV. The CDR3 is made up of 14 amino acids. CDR3 region: CASSQTSVQETQYF. Written as DNA, the CDR3 is TGTGCCAGCAGCCAGACTAGCGTCCAAGAGACCCAGTACTTC.

The V and J genes are TRBV5-6 and TRBJ2-7; the D gene is possibly TRBD1 (6 bases). V gave up 2 bases and J gave up 3 bases, with 9 bases separating them. CDR1 and CDR2 from the germline V gene are SGHDT and YYEEEE. This CDR3 comprises 13 residues. This CDR3 is CASSFRGVYEQYF. For the CDR3, the DNA is TGTGCCAGCAGCTTCAGGGGAGTCTACGAGCAGTACTTC.

This clone is a singleton in its sample. At one of its ends the junction is not consistent with the germline gene, which may arise from a read error. V usage is TRBV7-9 and J usage is TRBJ2-1; TRBD2 matches at 11 bases. The CDR3 runs 14 residues. Germline V lookup: CDR1 SEHNR, CDR2 FQNEAQ (reference sequence). CDR3 residues: CASSLAGGRDEQFF. The DNA of the CDR3 is TGTGCCAGCAGCCTAGCGGGAGGAAGAGATGAGCAGTTCTTC.

The table lists this clone with a count of one. This sequence joins TRBV10-1 and TRBJ2-3; 11 nucleotides match TRBD2. The J segment lost 4 bases and the V segment lost 1 base, leaving 1 base of the junction unmatched. The germline V gene has CDR1 WNHNN and CDR2 SYGVQD (reference sequence). CDR3 length equals 15 residues. CDR3 in DNA: TGCGCCAGCAGTGAGTTAGCGGGAGGGCCAGATACGCAGTATTTT. This sequence encodes CASSELAGGPDTQYF.

The chain couples TRBV11-2 to TRBJ2-1, with 7 positions matching TRBD2. Germline CDR1 SGHAT, CDR2 FQNNGV. Trimming at V came to 5 bases and at J to 6 bases, leaving 4 bases not matched to a gene. The CDR3 totals 13 residues. As DNA, the CDR3 is TGTGCCAGCAGCACCCGACTAGCCAATGAGCAGTTCTTC. Its protein is CASSTRLANEQFF.

This clone is a singleton in its sample. An end of the junction differs from the germline gene, which may be a read error. The chain employs TRBV6-5 and TRBJ2-7, with 9 bases identical to TRBD2. The length of the CDR3 is 15 residues. Per the germline V gene, CDR1 is MNHEY and CDR2 is SVGAGI. CDR3 nucleotide sequence: TGTGCCAGCAGCTACTATATTAGCGGGAGCTACGAGCAGTACTTC. Its translation: CASSYYISGSYEQYF.

The chain joins TRBV29-1 to TRBJ2-4; D perhaps matches TRBD1 (5 bases). The CDR3 loop spans 12 amino acids. Deletions cut 5 bases from V and 8 bases from J, with 13 bases between. In germline, CDR1 is SQVTM, CDR2 ANQGSEA. CDR3 residues: CSVQGQMDIQYF. In DNA form, the CDR3 reads TGCAGCGTTCAGGGCCAGATGGACATTCAGTACTTC.

A few counts support this clone. This chain links TRBV4-1 with TRBJ2-3, with 7 nucleotides matching TRBD2. Trimming cost V 3 bases and J 5 bases; bases outside gene matches: 5. The CDR3 runs 14 residues. Germline CDR1 is MGHRA and CDR2 is YSYEKL. CDR3 in amino acids: CASSHLTGGDTQYF. The CDR3 bases are TGCGCCAGCAGCCATCTCACGGGAGGAGATACGCAGTATTTT.

This clone was counted only a few times. The CDR3 sequence: CASSPLAASQSSYEQYF. Here the CDR3 DNA reads TGTGCCAGCTCACCACTGGCGGCCTCCCAGAGCTCCTACGAGCAGTACTTC. The V call is TRBV18, the J call TRBJ2-7, with D uncertain. Per germline, CDR1 KGHSH and CDR2 LQKENI. The CDR3 is made up of 17 amino acids. The germline V and J ends were trimmed by 1 base and 0 bases, with 16 bases remaining between them.